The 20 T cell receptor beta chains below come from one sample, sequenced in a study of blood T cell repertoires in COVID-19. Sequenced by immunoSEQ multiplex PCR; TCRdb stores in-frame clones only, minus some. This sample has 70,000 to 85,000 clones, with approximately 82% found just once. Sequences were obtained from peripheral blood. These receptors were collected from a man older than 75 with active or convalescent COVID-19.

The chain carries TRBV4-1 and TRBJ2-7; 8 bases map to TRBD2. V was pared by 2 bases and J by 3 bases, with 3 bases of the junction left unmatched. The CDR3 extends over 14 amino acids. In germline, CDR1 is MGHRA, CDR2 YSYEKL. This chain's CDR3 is CASSQIAGIYEQYF. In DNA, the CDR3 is TGCGCCAGCAGCCAAATAGCGGGGATCTACGAGCAGTACTTC.

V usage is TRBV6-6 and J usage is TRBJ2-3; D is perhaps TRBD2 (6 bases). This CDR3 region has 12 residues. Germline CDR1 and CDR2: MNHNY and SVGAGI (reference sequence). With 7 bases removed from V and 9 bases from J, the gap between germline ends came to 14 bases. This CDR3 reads CASIEGLGTQYF. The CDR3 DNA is TGTGCCAGCATCGAGGGACTCGGGACGCAGTATTTT.

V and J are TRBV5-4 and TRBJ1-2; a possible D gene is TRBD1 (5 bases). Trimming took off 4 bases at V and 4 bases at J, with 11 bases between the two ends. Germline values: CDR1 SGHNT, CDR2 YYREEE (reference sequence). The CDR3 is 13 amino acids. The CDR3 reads CASSPMGLYGYTF. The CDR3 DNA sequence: TGTGCCAGCAGCCCGATGGGACTCTATGGCTACACCTTC.

The CDR3 sequence is CASSIGRREIEQFF. The CDR3 DNA sequence: TGCGCCAGCAGCATCGGGAGGCGGGAGATTGAGCAGTTCTTC. The chain joins TRBV5-1 to TRBJ2-1; the match to TRBD2 covers 7 bases. Germline V lookup: CDR1 SGHRS, CDR2 YFSETQ. Trimming took 4 bases from V and 9 from J; bases not matched to a gene: 10. This CDR3 comprises 14 residues.

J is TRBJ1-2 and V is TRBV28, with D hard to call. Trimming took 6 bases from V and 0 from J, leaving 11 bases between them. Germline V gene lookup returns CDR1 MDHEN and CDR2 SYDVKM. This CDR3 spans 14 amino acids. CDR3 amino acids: CASSYPPSNYGYTF. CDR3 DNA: TGTGCCAGCAGCTATCCCCCGTCTAACTATGGCTACACCTTC.

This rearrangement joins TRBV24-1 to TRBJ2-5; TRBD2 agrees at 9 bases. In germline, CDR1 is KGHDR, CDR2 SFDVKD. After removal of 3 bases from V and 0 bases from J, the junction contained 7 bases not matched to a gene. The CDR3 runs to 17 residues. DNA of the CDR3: TGTGCCACCAGTGATCGAATAGCGGGAGACTACCAAGAGACCCAGTACTTC. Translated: CATSDRIAGDYQETQYF.

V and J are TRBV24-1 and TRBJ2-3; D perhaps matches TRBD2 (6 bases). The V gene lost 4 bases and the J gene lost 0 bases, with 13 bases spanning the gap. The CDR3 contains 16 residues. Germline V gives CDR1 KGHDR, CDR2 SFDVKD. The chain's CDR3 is CATSDLWGVSTDTQYF. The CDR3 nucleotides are TGTGCCACCAGTGACCTGTGGGGGGTGAGCACAGATACGCAGTATTTT.

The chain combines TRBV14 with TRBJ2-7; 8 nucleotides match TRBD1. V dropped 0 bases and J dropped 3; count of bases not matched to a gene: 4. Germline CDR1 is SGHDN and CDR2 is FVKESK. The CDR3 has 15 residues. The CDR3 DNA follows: TGTGCCAGCAGCCAAGAAGGGACAGGCTACTACGAGCAGTACTTC. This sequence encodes CASSQEGTGYYEQYF.

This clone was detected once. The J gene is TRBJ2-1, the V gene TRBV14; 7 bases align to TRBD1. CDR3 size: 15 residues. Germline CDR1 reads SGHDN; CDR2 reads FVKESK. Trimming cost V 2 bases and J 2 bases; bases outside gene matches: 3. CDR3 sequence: CASSQNRGAYNEQFF. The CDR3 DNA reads TGTGCCAGCAGCCAAAACAGGGGTGCCTACAATGAGCAGTTCTTC.

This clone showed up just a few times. The CDR3 nucleotides read TGTGCCAGCAGCGCGGGGCGTGCAGGAAGCAATCAGCCCCAGCATTTT. This codes for CASSAGRAGSNQPQHF. V gene TRBV7-8 combines with J gene TRBJ1-5, with a tentative D call TRBD1 (5 bases). The germline gives CDR1 SGHVS, CDR2 FQNEAQ. Trimming cost V 5 bases and J 1 base, with 15 bases left between them. This CDR3 contains 16 residues.

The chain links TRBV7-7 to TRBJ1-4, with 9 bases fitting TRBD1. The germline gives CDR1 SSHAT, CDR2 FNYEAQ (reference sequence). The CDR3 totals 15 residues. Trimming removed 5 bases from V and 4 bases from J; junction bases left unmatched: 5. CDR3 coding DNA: TGTGCCAGCAGCGCCGGGACAGGGAGTAATGAAAAACTGTTTTTT. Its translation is CASSAGTGSNEKLFF.

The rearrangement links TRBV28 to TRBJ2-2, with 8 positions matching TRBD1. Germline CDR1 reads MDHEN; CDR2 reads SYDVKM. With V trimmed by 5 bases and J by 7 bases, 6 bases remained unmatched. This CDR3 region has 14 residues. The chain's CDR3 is CASSPQGVDGELFF. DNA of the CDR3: TGTGCCAGCAGTCCACAGGGGGTTGACGGGGAGCTGTTTTTT.

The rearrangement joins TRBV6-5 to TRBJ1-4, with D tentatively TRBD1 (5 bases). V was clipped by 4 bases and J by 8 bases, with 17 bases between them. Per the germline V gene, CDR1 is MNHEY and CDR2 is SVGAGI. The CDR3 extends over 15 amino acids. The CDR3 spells CASSSGSRAYEKLFF. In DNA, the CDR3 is TGTGCCAGCAGTTCAGGTTCCAGGGCTTACGAAAAACTGTTTTTT.

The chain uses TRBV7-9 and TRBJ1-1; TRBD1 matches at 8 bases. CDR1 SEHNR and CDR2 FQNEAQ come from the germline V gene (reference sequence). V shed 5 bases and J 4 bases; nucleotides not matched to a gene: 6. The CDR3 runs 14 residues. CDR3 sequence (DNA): TGTGCCAGCAGCCGTCAGGGGGCGGGCACTGAAGCTTTCTTT. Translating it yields CASSRQGAGTEAFF.

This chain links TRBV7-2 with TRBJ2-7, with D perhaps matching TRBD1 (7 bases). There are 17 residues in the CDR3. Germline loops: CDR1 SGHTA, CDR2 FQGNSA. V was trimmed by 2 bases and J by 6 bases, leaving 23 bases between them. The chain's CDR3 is CASSLRQGGPGSGEQYF. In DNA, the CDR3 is TGTGCCAGCAGCTTACGGCAGGGGGGCCCTGGGAGCGGCGAGCAGTACTTC.

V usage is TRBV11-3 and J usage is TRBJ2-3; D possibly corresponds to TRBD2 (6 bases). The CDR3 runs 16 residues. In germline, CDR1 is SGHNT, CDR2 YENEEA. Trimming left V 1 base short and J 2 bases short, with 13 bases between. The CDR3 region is CASSLGAEGHTDTQYF. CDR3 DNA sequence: TGTGCCAGCAGCTTAGGAGCGGAGGGGCACACAGATACGCAGTATTTT.

The CDR3 region has the DNA TGCGCCAGCAGCCAGGGCCGGACACAGGGGGCTTTCCCGGGAGGGGAAAAACTGTTTTTT. Translating it yields CASSQGRTQGAFPGGEKLFF. This rearrangement joins TRBV4-1 to TRBJ1-4; 9 positions match TRBD1. The junction had 22 bases not matched to a gene; V was cut back by 3 bases and J by 8 bases. The germline gives CDR1 MGHRA, CDR2 YSYEKL. The CDR3 contains 20 residues.

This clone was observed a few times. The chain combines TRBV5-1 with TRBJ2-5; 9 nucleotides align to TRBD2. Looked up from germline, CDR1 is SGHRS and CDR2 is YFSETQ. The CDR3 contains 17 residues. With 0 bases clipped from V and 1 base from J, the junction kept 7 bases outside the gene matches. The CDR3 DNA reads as TGCGCCAGCAGCTTGGGGTCTAGCGGGGACCTCCAAGAGACCCAGTACTTC. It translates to CASSLGSSGDLQETQYF.

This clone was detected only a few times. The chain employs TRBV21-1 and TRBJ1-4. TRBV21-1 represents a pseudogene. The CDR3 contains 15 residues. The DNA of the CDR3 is TGTGCCAGCAGCAAAGAGGAGGGGCTTCGTTGGAAACTGTTTTTT. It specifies CASSKEEGLRWKLFF.

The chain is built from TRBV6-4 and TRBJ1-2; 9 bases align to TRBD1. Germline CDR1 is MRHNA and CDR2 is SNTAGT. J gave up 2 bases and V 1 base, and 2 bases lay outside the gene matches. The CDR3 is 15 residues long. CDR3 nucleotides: TGTGCCAGCAGTGACTACGGGACAGGGAACTATGGCTACACCTTC. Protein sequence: CASSDYGTGNYGYTF.